This is a list of T cell receptor beta chains from one sample in a study of beta chain features in type 1 diabetes. Here immunoSEQ multiplex PCR was the method, and the copy in TCRdb shows in-frame clones only, minus some. The profile shows tens of thousands of clones, under 50% of them singletons. The source material was Tregs from blood. These receptors originate from a man aged 25-40 years with type 1 diabetes. CDR3s include the opening cysteine and the closing phenylalanine or tryptophan.

J gene: TRBJ2-5
V gene: TRBV19
CDR3 protein: CASARGAVETQYF

J gene: TRBJ1-2
V gene: TRBV7-2
CDR3 protein: CASSLEQHYGYTF

J gene: TRBJ2-2
V gene: TRBV5-5
CDR3 protein: CASSLGLGETGELFF

J gene: TRBJ2-2
V gene: TRBV4-2
CDR3 protein: CASSHRSGRRTGELFF

J gene: TRBJ1-5
V gene: TRBV6-1
CDR3 protein: CASSGTFRQEQPQHF

J gene: TRBJ2-7
V gene: TRBV18
CDR3 protein: CASSPQRGHSYEQYF

J gene: TRBJ2-7
V gene: TRBV7-2
CDR3 protein: CASSWGGQVYEQYF

J gene: TRBJ2-1
V gene: TRBV19
CDR3 protein: CASSIRRAYNEQFF

J gene: TRBJ2-7
V gene: TRBV27
CDR3 protein: CASSFSDRGGYEQYF

J gene: TRBJ1-5
V gene: TRBV10-3
CDR3 protein: CATNRDSEQPQHF

J gene: TRBJ2-1
V gene: TRBV28
CDR3 protein: CASSTGWVYNEQFF

J gene: TRBJ2-5
V gene: TRBV5-1
CDR3 protein: CASSSTSELKTQYF

J gene: TRBJ2-6
V gene: TRBV5-4
CDR3 protein: CASSPGGTSSGANVLTF

J gene: TRBJ2-5
V gene: TRBV29-1
CDR3 protein: CSVEVRTFQETQYF

J gene: TRBJ2-1
V gene: TRBV14
CDR3 protein: CASSQRIGSVYNEQFF

J gene: TRBJ2-5
V gene: TRBV14
CDR3 protein: CASSQASGSGTQYF

J gene: TRBJ1-1
V gene: TRBV29-1
CDR3 protein: CSVGENMNTEAFF

J gene: TRBJ2-1
V gene: TRBV5-1
CDR3 protein: CASSLATSGMGEQFF

J gene: TRBJ2-7
V gene: TRBV29-1
CDR3 protein: CSARVSYEQYF

J gene: TRBJ2-5
V gene: TRBV30
CDR3 protein: CAWSVAAIQYF

J gene: TRBJ1-2
V gene: TRBV19
CDR3 protein: CASSGQGGYTF

J gene: TRBJ2-7
V gene: TRBV29-1
CDR3 protein: CSVVIAVSYEQYF

J gene: TRBJ2-2
V gene: TRBV6-6
CDR3 protein: CASSLPGQGATGELFF